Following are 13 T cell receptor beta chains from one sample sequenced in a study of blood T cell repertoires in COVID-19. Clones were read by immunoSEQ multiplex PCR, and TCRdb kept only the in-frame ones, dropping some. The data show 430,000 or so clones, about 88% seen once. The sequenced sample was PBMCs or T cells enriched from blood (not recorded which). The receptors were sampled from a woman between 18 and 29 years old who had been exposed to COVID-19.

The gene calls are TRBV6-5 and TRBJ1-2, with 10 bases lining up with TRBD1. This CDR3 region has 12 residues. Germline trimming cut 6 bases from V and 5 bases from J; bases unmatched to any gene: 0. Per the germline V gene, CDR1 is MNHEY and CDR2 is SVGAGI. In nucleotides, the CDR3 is TGTGCCAGCAGGGGACAGGGGTATGGCTACACCTTC. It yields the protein CASRGQGYGYTF.

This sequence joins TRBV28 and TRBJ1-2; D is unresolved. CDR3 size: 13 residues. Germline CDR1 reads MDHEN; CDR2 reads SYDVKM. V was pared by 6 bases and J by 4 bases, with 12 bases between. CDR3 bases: TGTGCCAGCAGACCCGGTCCAACCTATGGCTACACCTTC. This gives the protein CASRPGPTYGYTF.

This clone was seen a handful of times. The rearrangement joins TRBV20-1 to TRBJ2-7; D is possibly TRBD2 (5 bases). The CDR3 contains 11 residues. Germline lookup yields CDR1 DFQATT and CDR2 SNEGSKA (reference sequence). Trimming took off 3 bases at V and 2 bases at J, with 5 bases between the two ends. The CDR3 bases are TGCAGTGCTAGCGGGACCTACGAGCAGTACTTC. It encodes CSASGTYEQYF.

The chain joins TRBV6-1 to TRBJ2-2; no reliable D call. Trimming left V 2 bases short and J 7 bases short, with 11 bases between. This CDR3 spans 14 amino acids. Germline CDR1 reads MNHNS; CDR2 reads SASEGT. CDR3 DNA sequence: TGTGCCAGCAGTGAACCAGCAGGCCTCGGGGAGCTGTTTTTT. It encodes CASSEPAGLGELFF.

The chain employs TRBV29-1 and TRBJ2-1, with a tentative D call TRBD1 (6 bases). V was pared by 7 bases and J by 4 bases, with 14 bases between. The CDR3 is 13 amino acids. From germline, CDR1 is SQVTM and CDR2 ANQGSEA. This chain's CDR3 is CSGRQGQYNEQFF. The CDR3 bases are TGCAGCGGGCGGCAGGGGCAGTACAATGAGCAGTTCTTC.

This chain's CDR3 is CASSSGFSSNYGYTF. Here the CDR3 DNA reads TGTGCCAGCAGTTCCGGGTTCAGTTCTAACTATGGCTACACCTTC. This chain connects TRBV28 to TRBJ1-2, with unresolved D. Germline V gene sequence: CDR1 MDHEN, CDR2 SYDVKM. Between the trimmed V and J ends, which lost 4 bases and 0 bases, there was a span of 12 bases. The CDR3 totals 15 residues.

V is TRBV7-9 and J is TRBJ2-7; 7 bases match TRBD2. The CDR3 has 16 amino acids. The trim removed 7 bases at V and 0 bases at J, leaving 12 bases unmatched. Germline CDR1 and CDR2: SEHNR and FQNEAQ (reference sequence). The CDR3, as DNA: TGTGCCAGCATCCGTATTGGTCCTAGCGGCTCCTACGAGCAGTACTTC. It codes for CASIRIGPSGSYEQYF.

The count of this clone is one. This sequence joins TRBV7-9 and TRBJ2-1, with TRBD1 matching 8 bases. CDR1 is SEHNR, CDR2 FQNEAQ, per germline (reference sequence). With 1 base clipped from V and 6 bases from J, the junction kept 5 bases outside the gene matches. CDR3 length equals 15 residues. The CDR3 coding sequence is TGTGCCAGCAGCTTAGGACAGGGGATCTCCAATGAGCAGTTCTTC. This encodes CASSLGQGISNEQFF.

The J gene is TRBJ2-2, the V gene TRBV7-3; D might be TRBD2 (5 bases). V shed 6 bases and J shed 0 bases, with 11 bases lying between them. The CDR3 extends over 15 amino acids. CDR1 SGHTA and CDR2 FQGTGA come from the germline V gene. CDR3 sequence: CASREANANTGELFF. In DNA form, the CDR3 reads TGTGCCAGCAGGGAGGCGAACGCGAACACCGGGGAGCTGTTTTTT.

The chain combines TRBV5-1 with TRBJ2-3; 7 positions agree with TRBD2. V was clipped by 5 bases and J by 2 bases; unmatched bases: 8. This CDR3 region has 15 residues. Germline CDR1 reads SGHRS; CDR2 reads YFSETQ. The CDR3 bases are TGCGCCAGCAGACCCGGGACTACCCTCACAGATACGCAGTATTTT. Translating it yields CASRPGTTLTDTQYF. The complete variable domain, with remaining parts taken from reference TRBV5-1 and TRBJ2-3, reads KAGVTQTPRYLIKTRGQQVTLSCSPISGHRSVSWYQQTPGQGLQFLFEYFSETQRNKGNFPGRFSGRQFSNSRSEMNVSTLELGDSALYLCASRPGTTLTDTQYFGPGTRLTVL.

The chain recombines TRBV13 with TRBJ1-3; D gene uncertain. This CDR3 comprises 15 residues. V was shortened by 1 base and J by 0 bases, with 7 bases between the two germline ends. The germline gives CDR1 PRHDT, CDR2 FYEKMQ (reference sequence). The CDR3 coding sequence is TGTGCCAGCAGCTTAGTAGGAGTCTCTGGAAACACCATATATTTT. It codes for CASSLVGVSGNTIYF.

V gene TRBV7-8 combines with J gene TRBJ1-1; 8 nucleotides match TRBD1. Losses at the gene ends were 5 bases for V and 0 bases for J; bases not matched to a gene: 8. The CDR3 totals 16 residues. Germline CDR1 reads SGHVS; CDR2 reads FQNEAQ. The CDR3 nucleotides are TGTGCCAGCAGCCAACGAAACAGGGGGTTGAACACTGAAGCTTTCTTT. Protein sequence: CASSQRNRGLNTEAFF.

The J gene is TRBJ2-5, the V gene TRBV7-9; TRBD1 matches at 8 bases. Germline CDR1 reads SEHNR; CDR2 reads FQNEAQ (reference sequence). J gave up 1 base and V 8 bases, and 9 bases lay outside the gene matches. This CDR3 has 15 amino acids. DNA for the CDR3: TGTGCCAGCGGATCAGGACAGGGTATCCAAGAGACCCAGTACTTC. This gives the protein CASGSGQGIQETQYF.